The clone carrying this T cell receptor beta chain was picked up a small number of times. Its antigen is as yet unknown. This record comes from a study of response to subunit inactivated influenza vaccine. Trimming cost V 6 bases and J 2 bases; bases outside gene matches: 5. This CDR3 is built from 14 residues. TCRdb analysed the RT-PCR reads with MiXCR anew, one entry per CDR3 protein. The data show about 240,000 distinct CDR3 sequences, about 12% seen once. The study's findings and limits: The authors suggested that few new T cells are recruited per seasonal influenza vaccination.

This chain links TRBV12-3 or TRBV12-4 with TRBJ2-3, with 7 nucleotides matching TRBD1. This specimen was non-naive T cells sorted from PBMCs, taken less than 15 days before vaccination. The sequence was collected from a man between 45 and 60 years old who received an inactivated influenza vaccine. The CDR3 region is CASRPGTVTDTQYF. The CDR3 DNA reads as TGTGCCAGCAGACCCGGGACAGTCACAGATACGCAGTATTTT.